Listed below are T cell receptor beta chains from one sample, sequenced in a study of T-cell memory formation after mild COVID-19. TCRdb redid the calling of the 5' RACE reads with MiXCR, one entry per CDR3 protein. In the table there are some 210,000 distinct CDR3 sequences, roughly a tenth of which are singletons. Sequencing used PBMCs or a T cell subset sorted from them (not recorded which). These receptor sequences come from a young man who had mild COVID-19 (a few samples of this study predate the infection). Cell type and time point are not known. The CDR3 runs from the conserved cysteine through the conserved F or W. A D gene is named only where the DNA matches it firmly. Only some rows state a clone size, as once, few, many or a class for expanded clones.

v_gene	abundance	d_gene	j_gene	CDR3nt	CDR3aa
TRBV11-1	few	TRBD1	TRBJ2-1	TGTGCCAGCAGCTTGGACAGGGGGCACAATGAGCAGTTCTTC	CASSLDRGHNEQFF
TRBV5-8	-	-	TRBJ2-5	TGTGCCACCATAAGGACAGCAATACAAGAGACCCAGTACTTC	CATIRTAIQETQYF
TRBV5-1	few	-	TRBJ2-3	TGCGCCAGCAGATTTCTTTCGGGATCCGATACGCAGTATTTT	CASRFLSGSDTQYF
TRBV6-5	-	-	TRBJ1-4	TGTGCCAGCAGCGGGGTATGGGCTGGGGAAAAACTGTTTTTT	CASSGVWAGEKLFF
TRBV6-2/TRBV6-3	-	-	TRBJ2-3	TGTGCCAGCAGTTACTCTGCCTTCGGAGGCACAGATACGCAGTATTTT	CASSYSAFGGTDTQYF
TRBV5-6	-	TRBD1	TRBJ1-3	TGTGCCAGCAGCTTCGGACAGGTCGACGGAAACACCATATATTTT	CASSFGQVDGNTIYF
TRBV10-3	few	TRBD1	TRBJ2-5	TGTGCCATCAGTAGGACAGGGGGGGTAGAGACCCAGTACTTC	CAISRTGGVETQYF
TRBV18	few	-	TRBJ1-2	TGTGCCAGCTCACCAGAGGGTGGCTATGGCTACACCTTC	CASSPEGGYGYTF
TRBV5-5	-	-	TRBJ2-2	TGTGCCAGCAGCTCTGCCCAAAACAACATCCTCCGGGAGCTGTTTTTT	CASSSAQNNILRELFF
TRBV5-1	many	-	TRBJ1-6	TGCGCCAGCAGCTTGGGACCAGGGGAAAATTCACCCCTCCACTTT	CASSLGPGENSPLHF
TRBV7-2	-	TRBD1	TRBJ1-1	TGTGCCAGCAGCTTAGCGCAAAGGGGGACAGGGGGGACTGAAGCTTTCTTT	CASSLAQRGTGGTEAFF
TRBV5-6	few	-	TRBJ2-1	TGTGCCAGCAGCTTGGTACAGGACAATGAGCAGTTCTTC	CASSLVQDNEQFF
TRBV3-1	-	-	TRBJ2-7	TGTGCCAGCAGCCCCGGGCCCGCCCTGGGGGAGCAGTACTTC	CASSPGPALGEQYF
TRBV28	-	-	TRBJ1-2	TGTGCCAGCAGTTTACCGACAGGAACCTATGGCTACACCTTC	CASSLPTGTYGYTF
TRBV5-1	many	TRBD2	TRBJ2-3	TGCGCCAGCAGCTCGGGACTAGCGGGGCTCACAGATACGCAGTATTTT	CASSSGLAGLTDTQYF
TRBV28	-	TRBD1	TRBJ2-1	TGTGCCAGCAGTTTATATCCGGGACAGGGGGTCTTC	CASSLYPGQGVF
TRBV6-2/TRBV6-3	-	-	TRBJ2-1	TGTGCCAGCACTATCGCGGGGCTAGCGTATGAGCAGTTCTTC	CASTIAGLAYEQFF
TRBV7-2	few	-	TRBJ2-7	TGTGCCAGCAGCTTGTACGGCGAGCAGTACTTC	CASSLYGEQYF
TRBV9	many	TRBD2	TRBJ2-1	TGTGCCAGCAGCAAATGGCTAGCGGAACTTAGGAATGAGCAGTTCTTC	CASSKWLAELRNEQFF
TRBV12-3/TRBV12-4	few	TRBD1	TRBJ1-2	TGTGCCAGCAGCGAACCCCAGGGGGCTCATGGCTACACCTTC	CASSEPQGAHGYTF
TRBV24-1	few	-	TRBJ2-3	TGTGCCACCAGTGGATTGAAAAGCACAGATACGCAGTATTTT	CATSGLKSTDTQYF
TRBV5-1	few	TRBD1	TRBJ2-2	TGCGCCAGCAGCTTTATGACAGGGAAGGCCGGGGAGCTGTTTTTT	CASSFMTGKAGELFF
TRBV7-2	few	-	TRBJ1-4	TGTGCCAGCAGCTTAGTGGGGTCTTGGGAAAAACTGTTTTTT	CASSLVGSWEKLFF
TRBV6-6	-	-	TRBJ1-2	TGTGCCAGCAGTAGAACCGACACCCGTCTATGGTATGGCTACACCTTC	CASSRTDTRLWYGYTF
TRBV7-3	few	TRBD2	TRBJ2-3	TGTGCCAGCAGCGCCTATAGCGGGGGGGTAGATACGCAGTATTTT	CASSAYSGGVDTQYF
TRBV7-2	-	TRBD1	TRBJ2-7	TGTGCCAGCAGCTTAGCGGGACAGGGAATCTCCTACGAGCAGTACTTC	CASSLAGQGISYEQYF
TRBV11-2	few	TRBD1	TRBJ1-3	TGTGCCAGCAGCCGTGGACAGGGCGAAAACACCATATATTTT	CASSRGQGENTIYF
TRBV5-1	many	-	TRBJ2-3	TGCGCCAGCAGCTTGGACAGACAAGATACGCAGTATTTT	CASSLDRQDTQYF
TRBV15	-	-	TRBJ1-6	TGTGCCACCAGCGCCCGGGATTCACCCCTCCACTTT	CATSARDSPLHF
TRBV19	few	-	TRBJ2-1	TGTGCCAGTAGACTCGGACAGACTGTCGGTGAGCAGTTCTTC	CASRLGQTVGEQFF
TRBV6-2/TRBV6-3	-	-	TRBJ2-3	TGTGCCAGCAGTTATATGGATACGCAGTATTTT	CASSYMDTQYF
TRBV7-3	few	-	TRBJ2-5	TGTGCCAGCAGCCCACAGGGATATCAAGAGACCCAGTACTTC	CASSPQGYQETQYF
TRBV3-1	-	TRBD2	TRBJ2-7	TGTGCCAGCAGCCAAGGGAGCGGGACGGCAGTCTACGAGCAGTACTTC	CASSQGSGTAVYEQYF
TRBV27	-	-	TRBJ1-6	TGTGCCAGCCGGTGGCGGAGGGCATTTTCACCCCTCCACTTT	CASRWRRAFSPLHF
TRBV5-1	-	TRBD2	TRBJ2-1	TGCGCCAGCAAGGTGGCGGGGGGGCCTGGTGAGCAGTTCTTC	CASKVAGGPGEQFF
TRBV5-6	-	-	TRBJ1-4	TGTGCCAGCAGCTCCCTACTGACAGACAAGGCAACTAATGAAAAACTGTTTTTT	CASSSLLTDKATNEKLFF